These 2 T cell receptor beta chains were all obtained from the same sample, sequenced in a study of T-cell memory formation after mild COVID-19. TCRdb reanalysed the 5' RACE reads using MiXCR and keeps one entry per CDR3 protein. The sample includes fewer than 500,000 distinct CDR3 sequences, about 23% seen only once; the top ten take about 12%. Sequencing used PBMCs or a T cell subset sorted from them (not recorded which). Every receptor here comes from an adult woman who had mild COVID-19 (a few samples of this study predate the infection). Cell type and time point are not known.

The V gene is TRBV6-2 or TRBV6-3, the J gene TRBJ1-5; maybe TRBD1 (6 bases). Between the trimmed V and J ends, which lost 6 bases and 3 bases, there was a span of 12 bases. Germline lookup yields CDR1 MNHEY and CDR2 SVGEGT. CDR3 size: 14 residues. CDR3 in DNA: TGTGCCAGCAGCCTTACAGGGAACAATCAGCCCCAGCATTTT. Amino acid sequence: CASSLTGNNQPQHF.

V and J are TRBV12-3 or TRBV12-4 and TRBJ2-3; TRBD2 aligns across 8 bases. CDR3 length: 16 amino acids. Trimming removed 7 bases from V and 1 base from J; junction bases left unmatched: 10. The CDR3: CASTLLRGGRTDTQYF. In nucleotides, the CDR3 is TGTGCCAGCACTCTCCTACGGGGGGGCCGCACAGATACGCAGTATTTT.